This entry lists 5 T cell receptor beta chains sequenced from one sample in a study of blood T cells in healthy people across ages. A J-beta primer mix and a sample-barcoded 5' primer were used in a second PCR of roughly 6 to 12 cycles. From the 5' RACE reads, TCRdb called clonotypes with MiXCR, one entry per CDR3 protein. Counted here are 850,000 or so distinct CDR3 sequences, more than 25% occurring once; the ten biggest clones make up approximately 15%. The source material was blood. Source of these receptors: a woman aged 80 or older in good health.

The gene calls are TRBV2 and TRBJ1-4; D remains ambiguous. The CDR3 is 11 amino acids. V lost 2 bases and J lost 10, with 5 bases in between. Germline V lookup: CDR1 SNHLY, CDR2 FYNNEI. The CDR3 is CASSERLKLFF. In DNA, the CDR3 is TGTGCCAGCAGTGAAAGGCTAAAACTGTTTTTT.

This chain links TRBV5-5 with TRBJ2-2; weak D call: TRBD1 (7 bases). Germline lookup yields CDR1 SGHKS and CDR2 YYEKEE (reference sequence). V shed 2 bases and J shed 5 bases, with 16 bases lying between them. CDR3 length: 16 amino acids. CDR3 amino acids: CASSFKQAGGTGELFF. The CDR3, as DNA: TGTGCCAGCAGCTTTAAGCAGGCAGGGGGGACCGGGGAGCTGTTTTTT.

The gene calls are TRBV12-3 or TRBV12-4 and TRBJ2-5, with 11 bases aligning to TRBD2. Gene TRBJ2-7 matches the end of the DNA better, so the J call may be wrong. The CDR3 loop spans 15 amino acids. The CDR3 reads CASSGGTSGFYEQYF. As DNA, the CDR3 is TGTGCCAGCAGTGGGGGGACTAGCGGTTTCTACGAGCAGTACTTC.

As for this clonotype: A read error is possible here, since a much larger clone lies one base away. The chain recombines TRBV7-9 with TRBJ2-3; perhaps TRBD1 as D (5 bases). The CDR3 is 16 residues long. The germline CDR1 and CDR2 sequences are SEHNR and FQNEAQ (reference sequence). The CDR3 DNA is TGTGCCAGCAGCTTAGGTGTAGTGCCTTCTACAGGTACGCAGTATTTT. Its protein is CASSLGVVPSTGTQYF. Full variable domain (missing parts from reference TRBV7-9 and TRBJ2-3): DTGVSQNPRHKITKRGQNVTFRCDPISEHNRLYWYRQTLGQGPEFLTYFQNEAQLEKSRLLSDRFSAERPKGSFSTLEIQRTEQGDSAMYLCASSLGVVPSTGTQYFGPGTRLTVL.

This clonotype was seen many times. A read error may explain this, as a much larger clone is one base away. CDR3 loop: CASSNKDTQYF. In DNA form, the CDR3 reads TGTGCCAGCAGCAACAAAGATACGCAGTATTTT. The chain recombines TRBV7-2 with TRBJ2-3; D gene uncertain. Germline loops: CDR1 SGHTA, CDR2 FQGNSA. This CDR3 comprises 11 residues. The V gene lost 5 bases and the J gene lost 5 bases, with 5 bases spanning the gap.